The 22 T cell receptor beta chains listed next were all sequenced from one sample in a study of blood T cell repertoires in COVID-19. Assay: immunoSEQ multiplex PCR; the TCRdb copy retains only in-frame clones and omits some. Of tens of thousands of clones detected, 86% appear once; the ten largest clones hold roughly 2%. Material for sequencing was peripheral blood. The receptors were gathered from a man aged 25-45 years with acute or convalescent COVID-19.

The chain employs TRBV5-1 and TRBJ2-1; TRBD2 aligns across 8 bases. Germline CDR1 SGHRS, CDR2 YFSETQ. The CDR3 sequence is 18 residues long. The trim removed 1 base at V and 8 bases at J, leaving 17 bases unmatched. CDR3 in amino acids: CASSLRAGVSSLADEQFF. The CDR3 DNA reads TGCGCCAGCAGCTTGCGAGCGGGAGTTTCATCTCTCGCTGATGAGCAGTTCTTC.

This chain connects TRBV6-5 to TRBJ1-1; no clear D gene. Germline CDR1 MNHEY, CDR2 SVGAGI. V was pared by 6 bases and J by 7 bases, with 9 bases between. This CDR3 is built from 11 residues. In DNA, the CDR3 is TGTGCCAGCAGCTCCCCAGGTGAAGCTTTCTTT. Its translation: CASSSPGEAFF.

This clone was counted only a few times. The V and J genes are TRBV27 and TRBJ1-1; the match to TRBD1 covers 8 bases. V dropped 0 bases and J dropped 5; count of bases not matched to a gene: 2. There are 14 residues in the CDR3. From germline, CDR1 is MNHEY and CDR2 SMNVEV (reference sequence). The CDR3 coding sequence is TGTGCCAGCAGTTTATCCAGGGGGCAGACTGAAGCTTTCTTT. The encoded protein is CASSLSRGQTEAFF.

The chain is built from TRBV3-1 (or the pseudogene TRBV3-2) and TRBJ2-7; D perhaps matches TRBD1 (6 bases). In germline, CDR1 is LGHDT, CDR2 YNNKEL (reference sequence). This CDR3 is 14 amino acids long. Trimming removed 0 bases from V and 7 bases from J, with 13 bases in between. Written as DNA, the CDR3 is TGTGCCAGCAGCCAAGACACACAGGGACCGGAGCAGTACGTC. This encodes CASSQDTQGPEQYV.

The chain links TRBV24-1 to TRBJ2-1, with D perhaps matching TRBD1 (6 bases). The ends were cut back, 4 bases at V and 4 bases at J, with 10 bases in the middle. Germline assignment: CDR1 KGHDR and CDR2 SFDVKD. The CDR3 extends over 14 amino acids. CDR3 loop: CATSENRVYNEQFF. The CDR3 DNA reads as TGTGCCACCAGTGAGAACAGGGTGTACAATGAGCAGTTCTTC.

This chain joins TRBV14 and TRBJ1-2; the D gene is possibly TRBD1 (5 bases). The germline CDR1 and CDR2 sequences are SGHDN and FVKESK. V gave up 1 base and J gave up 4 bases, with 16 bases separating them. The CDR3 consists of 16 residues. The CDR3 sequence is CASSQARGWGSYGYTF. CDR3 DNA: TGTGCCAGCAGCCAAGCGCGGGGATGGGGGTCCTATGGCTACACCTTC. Full variable domain (rest looked up from reference TRBV14 and TRBJ1-2): EAGVTQFPSHSVIEKGQTVTLRCDPISGHDNLYWYRRVMGKEIKFLLHFVKESKQDESGMPNNRFLAERTGGTYSTLKVQPAELEDSGVYFCASSQARGWGSYGYTFGSGTRLTVV.

This clone was seen only once. The chain has TRBV5-8 and TRBJ2-7, with 9 bases lining up with TRBD1. The V gene end was trimmed by 3 bases and the J gene end by 3 bases; junction bases not matched to a gene: 4. Germline loops: CDR1 SGHTS, CDR2 YDEGEE. The CDR3 consists of 14 residues. The CDR3 reads CASSWGQGIYEQYF. CDR3 sequence (DNA): TGTGCCAGCAGCTGGGGACAGGGTATCTACGAGCAGTACTTC.

This chain connects TRBV27 to TRBJ1-5; TRBD1 might be the D (6 bases). Per germline, CDR1 MNHEY and CDR2 SMNVEV (reference sequence). The CDR3 extends over 14 amino acids. V was shortened by 6 bases and J by 1 base, with 10 bases between the two germline ends. DNA of the CDR3: TGTGCCAGCAGCGAAAGGGGGAGCAATCAGCCCCAGCATTTT. Its translation is CASSERGSNQPQHF.

This clone was observed a few times. The chain combines TRBV10-1 with TRBJ2-5, with D perhaps TRBD2 (6 bases). V gave up 8 bases and J gave up 0 bases, with 10 bases separating them. CDR3 size: 13 residues. The germline V gene has CDR1 WNHNN and CDR2 SYGVQD (reference sequence). CDR3 sequence: CASAEGHQETQYF. DNA of the CDR3: TGCGCCAGCGCGGAGGGACACCAAGAGACCCAGTACTTC.

J is TRBJ2-3 and V is TRBV24-1; possible D gene TRBD2, 5 bases. Trimming took off 4 bases at V and 0 bases at J, with 10 bases between the two ends. Germline lookup yields CDR1 KGHDR and CDR2 SFDVKD. This CDR3 contains 15 residues. The CDR3 DNA reads as TGTGCCACCAGTGACCCCCGGACTAGCACAGATACGCAGTATTTT. This codes for CATSDPRTSTDTQYF.

The chain joins TRBV25-1 to TRBJ1-2, with a tentative D call TRBD1 (6 bases). This CDR3 has 14 amino acids. CDR1 MGHDK and CDR2 SYGVNS come from the germline V gene. Deletions cut 4 bases from V and 4 bases from J, with 13 bases between. CDR3 nucleotide sequence: TGTGCCAGCAGTGGACAGGTCAATAGCTATGGCTACACCTTC. Protein product: CASSGQVNSYGYTF.

V usage is TRBV6-5 and J usage is TRBJ1-2; TRBD1 agrees at 8 bases. V dropped 4 bases and J dropped 2; count of bases not matched to a gene: 6. This CDR3 has 15 amino acids. The germline CDR1 and CDR2 sequences are MNHEY and SVGAGI. CDR3 DNA: TGTGCCAGCAGTTCCCCCGGGACAGGCAACTATGGCTACACCTTC. Translated: CASSSPGTGNYGYTF.

The table lists this clone with a count of one. This chain links TRBV7-9 with TRBJ1-2; D perhaps matches TRBD1 (5 bases). Looked up from germline, CDR1 is SEHNR and CDR2 is FQNEAQ (reference sequence). CDR3 size: 16 residues. The V end was cut by 4 bases, the J end by 0 bases, with 15 bases between. The CDR3 region has the DNA TGTGCCAGCAGCTCACGACCTCAGGGTTCTAACTATGGCTACACCTTC. This encodes CASSSRPQGSNYGYTF. The complete variable domain, with remaining parts taken from reference TRBV7-9 and TRBJ1-2, reads DTGVSQNPRHKITKRGQNVTFRCDPISEHNRLYWYRQTLGQGPEFLTYFQNEAQLEKSRLLSDRFSAERPKGSFSTLEIQRTEQGDSAMYLCASSSRPQGSNYGYTFGSGTRLTVV.

The chain combines TRBV5-1 with TRBJ1-5, with TRBD1 matching over 8 bases. The CDR3 runs to 15 residues. V lost 4 bases and J lost 7; bases outside the gene matches: 10. Germline CDR1 SGHRS, CDR2 YFSETQ. The chain's CDR3 is CASSPDGTGYQPQHF. CDR3 sequence (DNA): TGCGCCAGCAGCCCTGATGGGACAGGCTACCAGCCCCAGCATTTT.

The rearrangement uses TRBV7-2 and TRBJ1-6; no definite D call. This CDR3 is built from 16 residues. Germline V gene lookup returns CDR1 SGHTA and CDR2 FQGNSA. The V and J ends lost 5 bases and 2 bases respectively, with 13 bases between them. The chain's CDR3 is CASSPYTDAYNSPLHF. In nucleotides, the CDR3 is TGTGCCAGCAGCCCGTATACAGACGCCTATAATTCACCCCTCCACTTT.

This chain joins TRBV6-5 and TRBJ2-7; a possible D gene is TRBD2 (6 bases). Looked up from germline, CDR1 is MNHEY and CDR2 is SVGAGI. The CDR3 runs 12 residues. The CDR3 coding sequence is TGTGCCAGCAGCTCCCCGGGTGGGACTTCGAGCGTC. Residues: CASSSPGGTSSV.

This chain connects TRBV6-5 to TRBJ1-2, with 9 nucleotides matching TRBD1. After removal of 4 bases from V and 8 bases from J, the junction contained 5 bases not matched to a gene. CDR3 length equals 13 residues. Germline CDR1 reads MNHEY; CDR2 reads SVGAGI. CDR3 bases: TGTGCCAGCAGTTCCCCGGACAGGGGAGGCTACACCTTC. It encodes CASSSPDRGGYTF.

This chain connects TRBV13 to TRBJ2-7; 14 bases line up with TRBD2. CDR3 length: 18 residues. V trimming: 0 bases; J trimming: 2 bases; junction bases outside the gene matches: 6. The germline gives CDR1 PRHDT, CDR2 FYEKMQ (reference sequence). Here the CDR3 DNA reads TGTGCCAGCAGCTTAGGGACTAGCGGGAGGGCCCCGGCCTACGAGCAGTACTTC. Its translation is CASSLGTSGRAPAYEQYF.

This rearrangement joins TRBV5-1 to TRBJ2-7; the match to TRBD1 covers 7 bases. Per the germline V gene, CDR1 is SGHRS and CDR2 is YFSETQ. The CDR3 length is 14 residues. J was trimmed by 2 bases and V by 3 bases; bases with no gene match: 5. Here the CDR3 DNA reads TGCGCCAGCAGCTGGCAGGGACAGACCTACGAGCAGTACTTC. This sequence encodes CASSWQGQTYEQYF.

The chain links TRBV10-3 to TRBJ2-7; tentative D call: TRBD2 (6 bases). V was cut by 4 bases and J by 12 bases, with 13 bases left in between. The CDR3 is made up of 11 amino acids. Germline CDR1 ENHRY, CDR2 SYGVKD. CDR3 in DNA: TGTGCCATCAGTGGCGGGGTTCTTCTGTACTTC. Residues: CAISGGVLLYF.

This sequence joins TRBV4-3 and TRBJ1-2; maybe TRBD1 (5 bases). Germline V lookup: CDR1 LGHNA, CDR2 YSLEER. V lost 1 base and J 8 bases, leaving 8 bases between the germline ends. The CDR3 consists of 12 residues. The CDR3 loop is CASSQGGEGYTF. The CDR3 coding sequence is TGCGCCAGCAGCCAAGGGGGCGAAGGCTACACCTTC.

The V and J genes are TRBV19 and TRBJ1-1; tentative D call: TRBD1 (6 bases). V dropped 5 bases and J dropped 6 bases, with 22 bases sitting between them. The CDR3 is 16 amino acids. Germline lookup yields CDR1 LNHDA and CDR2 SQIVND (reference sequence). CDR3 bases: TGTGCCAGTAGTCCTCAGGGAGGGGGTATTGCCGCTGAAGCTTTCTTT. This sequence encodes CASSPQGGGIAAEAFF.